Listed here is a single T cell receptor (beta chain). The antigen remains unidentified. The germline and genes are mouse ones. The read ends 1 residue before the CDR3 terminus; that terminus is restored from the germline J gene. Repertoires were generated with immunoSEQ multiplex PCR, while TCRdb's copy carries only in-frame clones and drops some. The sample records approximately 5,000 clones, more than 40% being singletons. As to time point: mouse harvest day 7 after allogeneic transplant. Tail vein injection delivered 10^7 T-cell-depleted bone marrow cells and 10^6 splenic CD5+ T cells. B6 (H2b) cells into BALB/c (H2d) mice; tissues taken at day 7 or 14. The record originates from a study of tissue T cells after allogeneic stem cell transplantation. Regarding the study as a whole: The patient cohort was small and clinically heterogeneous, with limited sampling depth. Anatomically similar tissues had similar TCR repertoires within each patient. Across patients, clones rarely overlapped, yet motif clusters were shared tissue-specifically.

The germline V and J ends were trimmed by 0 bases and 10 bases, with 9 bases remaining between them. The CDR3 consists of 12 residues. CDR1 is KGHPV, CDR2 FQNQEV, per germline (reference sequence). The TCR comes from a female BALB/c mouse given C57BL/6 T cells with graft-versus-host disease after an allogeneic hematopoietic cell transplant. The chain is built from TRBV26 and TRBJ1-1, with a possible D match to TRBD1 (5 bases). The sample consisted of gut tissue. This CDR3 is CASSLSRGRVFF. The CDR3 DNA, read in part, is TGTGCCAGCAGTCTGTCGAGGGGAAGAGTCTTC.